Shown below are 11 T cell receptor beta chains from a single sample sequenced in a study of regulatory T cells in long-lasting Graves disease. Time point denoted: newly diagnosed GD, antithyroid drugs for less than 3 months. The TCR library was made from RNA extracted from PBMCs. According to the study, TCR beta libraries were built with iRepertoire HTBI primers and CDR3-region Arm-PCR. One entry per CDR3 protein results from TCRdb running MiXCR on the multiplex PCR reads. This sample carries hundreds of thousands of distinct CDR3 sequences, about 16% of them seen once, and the ten largest clones take 15% to 20%. These data were also filed under a second study, of T cells in Graves' hyperthyroidism and ophthalmopathy.

Here the sequenced sample was peripheral blood mononuclear cells (PBMCs), taken at new diagnosis, from a patient treated with antithyroid drugs. Receptors were obtained from a woman in her 30s with Graves disease.

This clonotype was seen many times. The chain is built from TRBV6-2 or TRBV6-3 and TRBJ2-7, with 9 bases matching TRBD1. The CDR3 spans 14 residues. V gave up 8 bases and J gave up 5 bases; unmatched junction bases: 10. Germline lookup yields CDR1 MNHEY and CDR2 SVGEGT. The CDR3 loop is CASSRDRVFDEQYF. The DNA for the CDR3 is TGTGCCAGCTCTCGGGACAGGGTCTTTGACGAGCAGTACTTC.

The chain uses TRBV20-1 and TRBJ2-7, with D unclear. The germline gives CDR1 DFQATT, CDR2 SNEGSKA (reference sequence). The CDR3 extends over 11 amino acids. Between the trimmed V and J ends, which lost 3 bases and 6 bases, there was a span of 9 bases. The CDR3 nucleotides read TGCAGTGCTAGTTCGAGTTTCGAGCAGTACTTC. Protein: CSASSSFEQYF.

This clonotype was detected ten times or more. J is TRBJ1-2 and V is TRBV7-9; D possibly corresponds to TRBD1 (5 bases). The V and J ends lost 5 bases and 4 bases respectively, with 11 bases between them. The CDR3 extends over 13 amino acids. Germline CDR1 reads SEHNR; CDR2 reads FQNEAQ (reference sequence). The CDR3 sequence: CASSTTVVYGYTF. The CDR3 DNA reads TGTGCCAGCAGCACGACAGTCGTCTATGGCTACACCTTC.

There are many counts of this clonotype. The J gene is TRBJ2-3, the V gene TRBV7-2; D gene uncertain. The germline CDR1 and CDR2 sequences are SGHTA and FQGNSA. CDR3 length equals 17 residues. The germline V and J ends were trimmed by 2 bases and 0 bases, with 15 bases remaining between them. This chain's CDR3 is CASSLFGPTTSTDTQYF. The CDR3, as DNA: TGTGCCAGCAGCTTATTTGGGCCCACGACCAGCACAGATACGCAGTATTTT.

CDR3 nucleotide sequence: TGTGCCAGCATTTCATCCCTCCGGGCGGGGGCTTACAATGAGCAGTTCTTC. It codes for CASISSLRAGAYNEQFF. The gene calls are TRBV6-1 and TRBJ2-1; a possible D gene is TRBD2 (7 bases). Germline assignment: CDR1 MNHNS and CDR2 SASEGT. This CDR3 comprises 17 residues. The V end lost 7 bases, the J end lost 4 bases, and 23 bases lay between the germline ends.

The rearrangement joins TRBV2 to TRBJ2-4; 10 bases are shared with TRBD1. The junction had 2 bases not matched to a gene; V was cut back by 6 bases and J by 0 bases. Germline values: CDR1 SNHLY, CDR2 FYNNEI. CDR3 length equals 15 residues. The CDR3 DNA reads as TGTGCCAGCAGGCGGGACAGGGGAGCCAAAAACATTCAGTACTTC. This translates into CASRRDRGAKNIQYF.

The chain employs TRBV28 and TRBJ1-4, with D uncertain. Germline lookup yields CDR1 MDHEN and CDR2 SYDVKM. Between the trimmed V and J ends, which lost 2 bases and 10 bases, there was a span of 11 bases. The CDR3 is 13 residues long. In DNA, the CDR3 is TGTGCCAGCAGTTTAGGCCGGGAGGGAAAACTGTTTTTT. This gives the protein CASSLGREGKLFF. Full variable domain (outside the CDR3, taken from reference TRBV28 and TRBJ1-4): DVKVTQSSRYLVKRTGEKVFLECVQDMDHENMFWYRQDPGLGLRLIYFSYDVKMKEKGDIPEGYSVSREKKERFSLILESASTNQTSMYLCASSLGREGKLFFGSGTQLSVL.

This clonotype has only a few counts. The chain recombines TRBV20-1 with TRBJ2-1; no clear D. The V gene's germline CDR1 is DFQATT and CDR2 SNEGSKA (reference sequence). This CDR3 spans 13 amino acids. Trimming shortened V by 0 bases and J by 8 bases, and 11 bases separated the two germline ends. The CDR3 region is CSARDTWVDEQFF. As DNA, the CDR3 is TGCAGTGCTAGAGATACGTGGGTCGATGAGCAGTTCTTC.

This clonotype showed up just a few times. The chain couples TRBV18 to TRBJ1-1, with a weak D call TRBD1 (5 bases). This CDR3 comprises 16 residues. CDR1 KGHSH and CDR2 LQKENI come from the germline V gene. Trimming stripped 1 base from V and 0 bases from J, with 12 bases between. CDR3 sequence reads: CASSPRRGEMNTEAFF. CDR3 DNA: TGTGCCAGCTCACCACGTCGGGGCGAAATGAACACTGAAGCTTTCTTT.

This clonotype has more than one count but fewer than ten. The genes are TRBV11-1 and TRBJ2-2; tentatively, D is TRBD1 (6 bases). Germline V gives CDR1 SGHAT, CDR2 FQDESV (reference sequence). V lost 5 bases to trimming and J lost 2 bases, with 12 bases between them. The CDR3 totals 15 residues. CDR3 in amino acids: CASSHRDTNTGELFF. In DNA, the CDR3 is TGTGCCAGCAGCCACCGGGACACAAACACCGGGGAGCTGTTTTTT.

This clonotype was seen only a few times. The chain has TRBV28 and TRBJ2-7; D remains unclear. Trimming left V 6 bases short and J 5 bases short, with 8 bases between. CDR1 and CDR2 from the germline V gene are MDHEN and SYDVKM. The CDR3 runs 11 residues. In DNA form, the CDR3 reads TGTGCCAGCAGAGAAGTCCACGAGCAGTACTTC. Translation gives CASREVHEQYF. Variable domain in full (rest from reference TRBV28 and TRBJ2-7): DVKVTQSSRYLVKRTGEKVFLECVQDMDHENMFWYRQDPGLGLRLIYFSYDVKMKEKGDIPEGYSVSREKKERFSLILESASTNQTSMYLCASREVHEQYFGPGTRLTVT.